Presented here are 8 T cell receptor beta chains from one specimen sequenced in a study of blood T cell repertoires in COVID-19. TCRdb's table, derived via immunoSEQ multiplex PCR, lists solely in-frame clones and lacks some. The sample records about 200,000 clones, 70% to 90% being singletons. Sequences were obtained from peripheral blood. These receptors came from a woman in her sixties or seventies with acute or convalescent COVID-19.

V gene TRBV5-1 combines with J gene TRBJ2-7, with D perhaps TRBD1 (6 bases). CDR3 length equals 14 residues. CDR1 SGHRS and CDR2 YFSETQ come from the germline V gene. With 1 base removed from V and 1 base from J, the gap between germline ends came to 9 bases. Here the CDR3 reads CASSLTQGSYEQYF. Written as DNA, the CDR3 is TGCGCCAGCAGCTTGACACAGGGATCCTACGAGCAGTACTTC. Variable domain in full (rest from reference TRBV5-1 and TRBJ2-7): KAGVTQTPRYLIKTRGQQVTLSCSPISGHRSVSWYQQTPGQGLQFLFEYFSETQRNKGNFPGRFSGRQFSNSRSEMNVSTLELGDSALYLCASSLTQGSYEQYFGPGTRLTVT.

This sequence joins TRBV7-6 and TRBJ2-7; 7 bases agree with TRBD2. CDR3 size: 15 residues. Per the germline V gene, CDR1 is SGHVS and CDR2 is FNYEAQ. The V gene end was trimmed by 0 bases and the J gene end by 1 base; junction bases not matched to a gene: 3. In DNA, the CDR3 is TGTGCCAGCAGCTTAGCTTACGGGGGGTCCTACGAGCAGTACTTC. It translates to CASSLAYGGSYEQYF.

This clone has just a few counts. This chain links TRBV5-5 with TRBJ2-7; 9 positions agree with TRBD1. From germline, CDR1 is SGHKS and CDR2 YYEKEE (reference sequence). After removal of 4 bases from V and 7 bases from J, the junction contained 9 bases not matched to a gene. The CDR3 runs to 14 residues. In DNA form, the CDR3 reads TGTGCCAGCAGCCGACGGGACAGGGCACCGGAGCAGTACTTC. Protein: CASSRRDRAPEQYF.

The chain is built from TRBV7-2 and TRBJ2-4, with D unclear. The germline V gene encodes CDR1 SGHTA and CDR2 FQGNSA. This CDR3 has 15 amino acids. The V end was cut by 5 bases, the J end by 3 bases, with 14 bases between. CDR3 in DNA: TGTGCCAGCAGCCATTCCCGGTCAGGCAAAAACATTCAGTACTTC. Its translation: CASSHSRSGKNIQYF. The variable domain in full, completed from reference TRBV7-2 and TRBJ2-4, reads GAGVSQSPSNKVTEKGKDVELRCDPISGHTALYWYRQSLGQGLEFLIYFQGNSAPDKSGLPSDRFSAERTGGSVSTLTIQRTQQEDSAVYLCASSHSRSGKNIQYFGAGTRLSVL.

The chain has TRBV12-3 or TRBV12-4 and TRBJ2-4, with 7 bases lining up with TRBD1. Trimming took 8 bases from V and 9 from J; bases not matched to a gene: 10. The CDR3 consists of 13 residues. CDR3 DNA sequence: TGTGCCAGCCTTAGGACAGGCGAAGGCATTCAGTACTTC. This sequence encodes CASLRTGEGIQYF.

The J gene is TRBJ2-1, the V gene TRBV19; 9 bases fit TRBD2. The CDR3 is made up of 18 amino acids. V gave up 4 bases and J gave up 0 bases; unmatched junction bases: 10. Germline assignment: CDR1 LNHDA and CDR2 SQIVND (reference sequence). The CDR3 protein is CASSNRLAGPSSYNEQFF. Here the CDR3 DNA reads TGTGCCAGTAGTAACAGGCTAGCGGGGCCGAGCTCCTACAATGAGCAGTTCTTC.

The rearrangement links TRBV3-1 (or the pseudogene TRBV3-2) to TRBJ2-5, with 7 bases lining up with TRBD2. V lost 3 bases and J lost 4; bases outside the gene matches: 2. This CDR3 comprises 13 residues. CDR1 is LGHDT and CDR2 is YNNKEL in the germline V gene (reference sequence). CDR3 nucleotide sequence: TGTGCCAGCAGCCAGGGGGGGGGAGAGACCCAGTACTTC. Its protein is CASSQGGGETQYF.

The V and J genes are TRBV6-5 and TRBJ2-3; possibly TRBD2 for D (6 bases). Germline CDR1 MNHEY, CDR2 SVGAGI. The germline V and J ends were trimmed by 7 bases and 0 bases, with 11 bases remaining between them. This CDR3 contains 14 residues. CDR3 residues: CASKAGTSTDTQYF. CDR3 DNA sequence: TGTGCCAGCAAGGCGGGGACTAGCACAGATACGCAGTATTTT.